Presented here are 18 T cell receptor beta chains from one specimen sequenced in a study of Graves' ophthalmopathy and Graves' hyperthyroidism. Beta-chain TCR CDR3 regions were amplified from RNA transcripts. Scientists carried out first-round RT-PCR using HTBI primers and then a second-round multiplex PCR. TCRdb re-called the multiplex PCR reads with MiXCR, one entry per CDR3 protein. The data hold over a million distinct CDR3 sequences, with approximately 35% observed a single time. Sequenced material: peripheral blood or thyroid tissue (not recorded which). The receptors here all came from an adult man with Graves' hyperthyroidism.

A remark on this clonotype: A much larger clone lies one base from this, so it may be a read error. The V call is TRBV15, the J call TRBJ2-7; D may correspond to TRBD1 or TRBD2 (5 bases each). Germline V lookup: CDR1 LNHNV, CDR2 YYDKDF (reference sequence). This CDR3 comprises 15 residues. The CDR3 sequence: CATSGGSGTSYERYF. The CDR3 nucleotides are TGTGCCACCAGCGGGGGATCTGGGACCTCCTACGAGCGGTACTTC.

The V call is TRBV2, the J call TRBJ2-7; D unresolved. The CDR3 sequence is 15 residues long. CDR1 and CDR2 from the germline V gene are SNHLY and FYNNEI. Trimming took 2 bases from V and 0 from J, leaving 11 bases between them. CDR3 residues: CASSESMQNSYEQYF. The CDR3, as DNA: TGTGCCAGCAGTGAATCCATGCAAAACTCCTACGAGCAGTACTTC.

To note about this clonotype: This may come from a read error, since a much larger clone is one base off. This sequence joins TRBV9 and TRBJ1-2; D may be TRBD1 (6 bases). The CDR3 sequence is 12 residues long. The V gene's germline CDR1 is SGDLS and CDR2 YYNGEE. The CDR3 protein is CASGLPGDGCTF. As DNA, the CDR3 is TGTGCCAGCGGTCTACCAGGGGATGGCTGCACCTTC.

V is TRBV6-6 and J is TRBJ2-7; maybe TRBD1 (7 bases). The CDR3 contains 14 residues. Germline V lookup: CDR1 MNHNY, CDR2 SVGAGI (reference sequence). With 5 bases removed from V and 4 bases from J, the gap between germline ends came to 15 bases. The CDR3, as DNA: TGTGCCAGCAGTACCGGGGGACAGACTTACGAGCAGTACTTC. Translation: CASSTGGQTYEQYF.

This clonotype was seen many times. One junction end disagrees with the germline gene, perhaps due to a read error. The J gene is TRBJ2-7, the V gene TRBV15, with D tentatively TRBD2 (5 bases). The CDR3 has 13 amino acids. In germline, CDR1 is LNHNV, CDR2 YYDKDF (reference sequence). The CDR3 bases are TGTGCCACCAGCAGAGATAACCAGCGGACTCCGTTATTC. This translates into CATSRDNQRTPLF.

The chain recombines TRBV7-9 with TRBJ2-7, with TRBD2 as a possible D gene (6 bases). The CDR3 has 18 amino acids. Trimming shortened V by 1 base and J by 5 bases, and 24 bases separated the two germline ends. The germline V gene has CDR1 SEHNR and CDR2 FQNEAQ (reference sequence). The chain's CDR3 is CASSLDSGAIRSLHEQYF. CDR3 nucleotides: TGTGCCAGCAGCTTAGATAGCGGAGCCATCCGCTCCCTGCACGAGCAGTACTTC.

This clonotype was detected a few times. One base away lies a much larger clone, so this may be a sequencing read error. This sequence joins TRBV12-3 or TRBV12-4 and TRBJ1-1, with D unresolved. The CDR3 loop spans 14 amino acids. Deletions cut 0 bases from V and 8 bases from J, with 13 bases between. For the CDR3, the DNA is TGTGCCAGCAGTTTAGCGATGACGAGCCCCGAAGCTTTCTTT. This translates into CASSLAMTSPEAFF.

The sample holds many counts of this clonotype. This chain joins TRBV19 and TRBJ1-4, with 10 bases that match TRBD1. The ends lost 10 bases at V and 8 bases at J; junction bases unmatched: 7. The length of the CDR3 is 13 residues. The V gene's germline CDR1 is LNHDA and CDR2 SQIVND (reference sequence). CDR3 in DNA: TGTGCCACGTCTGGGACAGGGGAGGAAAAACTGTTTTTT. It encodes CATSGTGEEKLFF.

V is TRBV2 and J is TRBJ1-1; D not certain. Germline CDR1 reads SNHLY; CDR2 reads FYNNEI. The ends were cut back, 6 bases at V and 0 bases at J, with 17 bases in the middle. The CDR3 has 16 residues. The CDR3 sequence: CASSLAEDNMNTEAFF. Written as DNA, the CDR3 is TGTGCCAGCAGCTTGGCAGAGGATAACATGAACACTGAAGCTTTCTTT. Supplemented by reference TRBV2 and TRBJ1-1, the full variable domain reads EPEVTQTPSHQVTQMGQEVILRCVPISNHLYFYWYRQILGQKVEFLVSFYNNEISEKSEIFDDQFSVERPDGSNFTLKIRSTKLEDSAMYFCASSLAEDNMNTEAFFGQGTRLTVV.

In nucleotides, the CDR3 is TGTGCCAGCAACCTCAACCCGGGACCCAGAACGGGTGAAGCTTTCTTT. It encodes CASNLNPGPRTGEAFF. The V gene is TRBV27, the J gene TRBJ1-1; D is possibly TRBD1 (5 bases). Germline V gene sequence: CDR1 MNHEY, CDR2 SMNVEV (reference sequence). The ends were cut back, 7 bases at V and 7 bases at J, with 25 bases in the middle. The CDR3 extends over 16 amino acids.

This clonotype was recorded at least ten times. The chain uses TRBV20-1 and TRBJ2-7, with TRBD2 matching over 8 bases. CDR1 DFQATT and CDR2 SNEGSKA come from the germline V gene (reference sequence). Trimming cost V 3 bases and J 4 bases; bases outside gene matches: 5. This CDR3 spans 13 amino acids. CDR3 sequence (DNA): TGCAGTGCTAGTGCGGGACTAGTTTACGAGCAGTACTTC. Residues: CSASAGLVYEQYF.

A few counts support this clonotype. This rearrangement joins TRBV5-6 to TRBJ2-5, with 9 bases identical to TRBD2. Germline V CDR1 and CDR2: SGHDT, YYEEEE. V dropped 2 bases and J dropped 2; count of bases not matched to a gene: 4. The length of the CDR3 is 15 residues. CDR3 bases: TGTGCCAGCAGCTTCTTAAGCGGGGGGCAAGAGACCCAGTACTTC. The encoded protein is CASSFLSGGQETQYF. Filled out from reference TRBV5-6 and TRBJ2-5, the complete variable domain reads DAGVTQSPTHLIKTRGQQVTLRCSPKSGHDTVSWYQQALGQGPQFIFQYYEEEERQRGNFPDRFSGHQFPNYSSELNVNALLLGDSALYLCASSFLSGGQETQYFGPGTRLLVL.

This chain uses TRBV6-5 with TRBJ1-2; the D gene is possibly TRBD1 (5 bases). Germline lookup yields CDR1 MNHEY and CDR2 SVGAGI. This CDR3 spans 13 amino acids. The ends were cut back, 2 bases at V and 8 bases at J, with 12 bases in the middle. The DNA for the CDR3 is TGTGCCAGCAGTTACGCAGGGAGGGCGGGCTACACCTTC. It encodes CASSYAGRAGYTF.

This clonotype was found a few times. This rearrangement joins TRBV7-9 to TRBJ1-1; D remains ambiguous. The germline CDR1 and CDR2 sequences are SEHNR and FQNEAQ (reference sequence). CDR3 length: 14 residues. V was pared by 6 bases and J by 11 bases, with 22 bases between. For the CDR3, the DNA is TGTGCCAGCAGTGGAAATGGGCAGGACTTCAAGGCTTTCTTT. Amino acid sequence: CASSGNGQDFKAFF.

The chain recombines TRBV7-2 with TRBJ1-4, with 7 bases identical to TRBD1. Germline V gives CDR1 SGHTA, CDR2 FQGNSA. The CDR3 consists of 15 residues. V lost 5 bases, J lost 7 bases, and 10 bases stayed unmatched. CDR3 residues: CASSGNCYRGEKLFF. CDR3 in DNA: TGTGCCAGCAGCGGAAACTGCTACAGGGGTGAAAAACTGTTTTTT.

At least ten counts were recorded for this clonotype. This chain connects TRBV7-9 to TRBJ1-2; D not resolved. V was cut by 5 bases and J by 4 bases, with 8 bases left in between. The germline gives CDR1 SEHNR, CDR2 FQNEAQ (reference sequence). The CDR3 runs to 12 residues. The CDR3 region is CASSPIVYGYTF. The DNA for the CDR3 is TGTGCCAGCAGCCCCATCGTCTATGGCTACACCTTC. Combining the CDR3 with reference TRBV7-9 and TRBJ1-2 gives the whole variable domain DTGVSQNPRHKITKRGQNVTFRCDPISEHNRLYWYRQTLGQGPEFLTYFQNEAQLEKSRLLSDRFSAERPKGSFSTLEIQRTEQGDSAMYLCASSPIVYGYTFGSGTRLTVV.

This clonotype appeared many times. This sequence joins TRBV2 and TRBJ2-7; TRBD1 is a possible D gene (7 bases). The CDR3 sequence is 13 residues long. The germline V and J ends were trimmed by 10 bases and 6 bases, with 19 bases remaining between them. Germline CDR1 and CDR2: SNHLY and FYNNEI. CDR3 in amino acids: CAIRGDSRSEQYF. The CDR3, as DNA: TGTGCCATCCGCGGGGACAGTCGATCCGAGCAGTACTTC.

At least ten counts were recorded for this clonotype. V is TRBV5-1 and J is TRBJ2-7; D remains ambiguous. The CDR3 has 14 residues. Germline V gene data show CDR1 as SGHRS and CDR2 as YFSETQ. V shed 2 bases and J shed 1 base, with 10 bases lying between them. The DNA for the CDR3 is TGCGCCAGCAGCTTTAATACCGGGTCCTACGAGCAGTACTTC. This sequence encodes CASSFNTGSYEQYF.